One and the same sample provided the 20 T cell receptor beta chains below, sequenced in a study of T cell responses to AZD1222 COVID-19 vaccine. TCRdb's table, derived via immunoSEQ multiplex PCR, lists solely in-frame clones and lacks some. The sample contains some 130,000 clones, 90% to 95% of which appear only once. This specimen consisted of peripheral blood, obtained 28 days after the second AZD1222 dose. The source is an adult who received the AZD1222 COVID-19 vaccine.

V gene TRBV2 combines with J gene TRBJ1-2; D remains unclear. Germline lookup yields CDR1 SNHLY and CDR2 FYNNEI. This CDR3 contains 12 residues. V was cut by 7 bases and J by 1 base, with 7 bases left in between. DNA of the CDR3: TGTGCCAGCACTGGAGATAACTATGGCTACACCTTC. Translation: CASTGDNYGYTF.

This CDR3 is CASGSSPLYGYTF. In nucleotides, the CDR3 is TGTGCTAGCGGGTCAAGCCCCCTCTATGGCTACACCTTC. V is TRBV12-5 and J is TRBJ1-2; D is uncertain. Trimming took 9 bases from V and 4 from J, leaving 15 bases between them. The germline CDR1 and CDR2 sequences are LGHNT and FRNRAP. The CDR3 contains 13 residues.

V is TRBV2 and J is TRBJ2-1; D unclear. The CDR3 runs to 14 residues. Germline V gene lookup returns CDR1 SNHLY and CDR2 FYNNEI. V gave up 3 bases and J gave up 0 bases, with 6 bases separating them. This CDR3 reads CASSDRSSYNEQFF. The CDR3 DNA sequence: TGTGCCAGCAGTGACAGGAGCTCCTACAATGAGCAGTTCTTC.

The J gene is TRBJ2-6, the V gene TRBV5-1, with 8 positions matching TRBD2. This CDR3 region has 17 residues. CDR1 and CDR2 (germline): SGHRS, YFSETQ. V lost 2 bases and J lost 0; bases outside the gene matches: 4. The CDR3 spells CASSFGGASSGANVLTF. CDR3 bases: TGCGCCAGCAGCTTCGGGGGGGCCAGCTCTGGGGCCAACGTCCTGACTTTC.

J is TRBJ2-1 and V is TRBV6-6, with 8 bases identical to TRBD1. This CDR3 has 15 amino acids. The germline gives CDR1 MNHNY, CDR2 SVGAGI (reference sequence). Trimming at V came to 5 bases and at J to 7 bases, leaving 10 bases not matched to a gene. The CDR3 sequence: CASSASGGAGNEQFF. DNA for the CDR3: TGTGCCAGCAGTGCCTCAGGGGGCGCGGGGAATGAGCAGTTCTTC.

V gene TRBV15 combines with J gene TRBJ1-1, with D possibly matching TRBD1 (5 bases). Trimming pared 1 base from V and 5 bases from J, leaving 11 bases between. From germline, CDR1 is LNHNV and CDR2 YYDKDF (reference sequence). The CDR3 length is 14 residues. As DNA, the CDR3 is TGTGCCACCAGCAGAGCCGGGACTGTGACTGAAGCTTTCTTT. Amino acids: CATSRAGTVTEAFF.

This chain connects TRBV19 to TRBJ1-1; TRBD1 agrees at 7 bases. The CDR3 contains 16 residues. V shed 2 bases, J shed 3 bases, and the junction held 9 bases outside the gene matches. The germline gives CDR1 LNHDA, CDR2 SQIVND (reference sequence). The chain's CDR3 is CASSIPRRGLYTEAFF. The CDR3 DNA sequence: TGTGCCAGTAGTATACCTAGGAGGGGGCTATACACTGAAGCTTTCTTT.

This clone was observed once. The J gene is TRBJ1-4, the V gene TRBV11-2, with D hard to call. The CDR3 runs to 14 residues. CDR1 is SGHAT and CDR2 is FQNNGV in the germline V gene. The germline V and J ends were trimmed by 1 base and 12 bases, with 15 bases remaining between them. The DNA of the CDR3 is TGTGCCAGCAGCTTAGTAGCTGGCCCTGGGGAACTGTTTTTT. Amino acids: CASSLVAGPGELFF.

The chain carries TRBV29-1 and TRBJ1-2; unclear D gene. V was cut by 2 bases and J by 6 bases, with 7 bases left in between. CDR1 and CDR2 (germline): SQVTM, ANQGSEA. The CDR3 totals 11 residues. Here the CDR3 reads CSVENYDGYTF. Here the CDR3 DNA reads TGCAGCGTTGAAAATTATGATGGCTACACCTTC.

This clone was seen more than once but under ten times. The chain combines TRBV7-9 with TRBJ2-1; no definite D call. The CDR3 covers 14 residues. With 2 bases removed from V and 7 bases from J, the gap between germline ends came to 12 bases. Germline-derived CDR1 and CDR2 are SEHNR and FQNEAQ (reference sequence). The CDR3 DNA is TGTGCCAGCAGCTTAACCGACCCGACAAATGAGCAGTTCTTC. Translation gives CASSLTDPTNEQFF.

The rearrangement uses TRBV6-5 and TRBJ2-3, with D tentatively TRBD2 (5 bases). Germline-derived CDR1 and CDR2 are MNHEY and SVGAGI. V was pared by 6 bases and J by 3 bases, with 10 bases between. The CDR3 consists of 13 residues. CDR3 sequence reads: CASRPRGTDTQYF. In nucleotides, the CDR3 is TGTGCCAGCAGACCCCGGGGTACAGATACGCAGTATTTT.

This chain joins TRBV9 and TRBJ2-7; possibly TRBD2 for D (5 bases). CDR3 length: 15 amino acids. Germline-derived CDR1 and CDR2 are SGDLS and YYNGEE. Trimming took off 0 bases at V and 3 bases at J, with 13 bases between the two ends. CDR3 loop: CASSVEGSYGYEQYF. The CDR3 DNA reads as TGTGCCAGCAGCGTAGAAGGGAGTTACGGCTACGAGCAGTACTTC.

This clone has just one count. The genes are TRBV7-8 and TRBJ2-5, with a weak D call TRBD2 (5 bases). Germline lookup yields CDR1 SGHVS and CDR2 FQNEAQ. Trimming stripped 7 bases from V and 2 bases from J, with 20 bases between. The CDR3 is 16 residues long. CDR3 DNA: TGTGCCAGCATCCTGAGAGGGTTGGGCTGGCAAGAGACCCAGTACTTC. It yields the protein CASILRGLGWQETQYF. Combining the CDR3 with reference TRBV7-8 and TRBJ2-5 gives the whole variable domain GAGVSQSPRYKVAKRGQDVALRCDPISGHVSLFWYQQALGQGPEFLTYFQNEAQLDKSGLPSDRFFAERPEGSVSTLKIQRTQQEDSAVYLCASILRGLGWQETQYFGPGTRLLVL.

Written as DNA, the CDR3 is TGTGCCATCAGCAGGGGCTCTGGAAACACCATATATTTT. Protein: CAISRGSGNTIYF. The V gene is TRBV12-3 or TRBV12-4, the J gene TRBJ1-3, with D possibly being TRBD1 (6 bases). The V end lost 10 bases, the J end lost 0 bases, and 10 bases lay between the germline ends. CDR3 length equals 13 residues.

The V and J genes are TRBV9 and TRBJ1-6, with D possibly being TRBD1 (5 bases). This CDR3 region has 15 residues. Germline lookup yields CDR1 SGDLS and CDR2 YYNGEE. The ends were cut back, 0 bases at V and 7 bases at J, with 11 bases in the middle. CDR3 residues: CASSVEQGLNSPLHF. CDR3 nucleotide sequence: TGTGCCAGCAGCGTAGAGCAGGGCCTGAATTCACCCCTCCACTTT. The full variable domain, with the rest looked up from reference TRBV9 and TRBJ1-6, is DSGVTQTPKHLITATGQRVTLRCSPRSGDLSVYWYQQSLDQGLQFLIQYYNGEERAKGNILERFSAQQFPDLHSELNLSSLELGDSALYFCASSVEQGLNSPLHFGNGTRLTVT.

The gene calls are TRBV2 and TRBJ2-1, with 7 positions matching TRBD1. Per the germline V gene, CDR1 is SNHLY and CDR2 is FYNNEI. V shed 5 bases, J shed 6 bases, and the junction held 1 base outside the gene matches. The CDR3 totals 12 residues. CDR3 protein: CASSSGGNEQFF. CDR3 DNA: TGTGCCAGCAGTTCAGGGGGCAATGAGCAGTTCTTC.

This clone was observed a single time. The V call is TRBV7-6, the J call TRBJ2-1; tentative D call: TRBD2 (6 bases). CDR1 is SGHVS, CDR2 FNYEAQ, per germline. CDR3 length: 16 amino acids. Trimming left V 1 base short and J 2 bases short, with 12 bases between. CDR3 in DNA: TGTGCCAGCAGCTTAGGAGGCGGGGTCGCCTACAATGAGCAGTTCTTC. This codes for CASSLGGGVAYNEQFF.

V is TRBV2 and J is TRBJ2-7; D unclear. This CDR3 spans 13 amino acids. V was pared by 3 bases and J by 2 bases, with 8 bases between. Germline V gives CDR1 SNHLY, CDR2 FYNNEI. The CDR3 coding sequence is TGTGCCAGCAGTGATTGGGGAACCTACGAGCAGTACTTC. The encoded protein is CASSDWGTYEQYF.

The gene calls are TRBV29-1 and TRBJ1-1; D uncertain. Between the trimmed V and J ends, which lost 6 bases and 3 bases, there was a span of 14 bases. The CDR3 totals 13 residues. Per the germline V gene, CDR1 is SQVTM and CDR2 is ANQGSEA. The CDR3 DNA is TGCAGCGTCCACTACGGGTTGTACACTGAAGCTTTCTTT. Protein sequence: CSVHYGLYTEAFF.

The chain is built from TRBV7-9 and TRBJ2-6; D is undetermined. The V gene lost 4 bases and the J gene lost 1 base, with 17 bases spanning the gap. The CDR3 is 18 residues long. CDR1 is SEHNR, CDR2 FQNEAQ, per germline (reference sequence). The CDR3 DNA reads as TGTGCCAGCAGCTGGACCAGGAGATTCCCTTCTGGGGCCAACGTCCTGACTTTC. Translation gives CASSWTRRFPSGANVLTF.